Shown below are 14 T cell receptor beta chains from a single sample sequenced in a study of blood T cells in healthy people across ages. A second roughly 6 to 11 cycle PCR used barcoded and J-beta primers. Using its own MiXCR run on the 5' RACE reads, TCRdb lists one record per CDR3 protein. This table holds fewer than 900,000 distinct CDR3 sequences, around 34% found once. Sequenced sample: blood. The receptors shown here come from a man aged 18 to 29 in good health.

This clonotype was detected once. The junction shows a germline mismatch at one end, possibly a read error. This sequence joins TRBV12-3 or TRBV12-4 and TRBJ2-3, with 9 nucleotides matching TRBD1. The CDR3 loop spans 16 amino acids. The CDR3 is CASRYRGRGKTDTEYF. In nucleotides, the CDR3 is TGTGCCAGCAGGTACAGGGGGCGCGGGAAAACAGATACGGAGTATTTT.

This clonotype occurred a few times. V and J are TRBV20-1 and TRBJ1-4; 8 bases match TRBD1. From germline, CDR1 is DFQATT and CDR2 SNEGSKA (reference sequence). With 3 bases clipped from V and 7 bases from J, the junction kept 7 bases outside the gene matches. This CDR3 spans 14 amino acids. This CDR3 is CSASTVRGPEKLFF. In DNA, the CDR3 is TGCAGTGCTAGTACGGTCAGGGGGCCTGAAAAACTGTTTTTT.

The chain uses TRBV7-8 and TRBJ2-3; 8 nucleotides align to TRBD2. Germline V gene lookup returns CDR1 SGHVS and CDR2 FQNEAQ. The CDR3 loop spans 16 amino acids. V lost 6 bases to trimming and J lost 4 bases; unmatched junction nucleotides: 12. The DNA of the CDR3 is TGTGCCAGCAGGATTCCAGCGGGGGAGGGGCCAGATACGCAGTATTTT. Protein product: CASRIPAGEGPDTQYF.

At least ten counts were recorded for this clonotype. This chain uses TRBV12-3 or TRBV12-4 with TRBJ2-3; a possible D gene is TRBD1 (6 bases). The germline V and J ends were trimmed by 5 bases and 4 bases, with 16 bases remaining between them. CDR3 length: 15 amino acids. Here the CDR3 DNA reads TGTGCCAGCAGTCCCCACACGACAGGCGCAGATACGCAGTATTTT. Translated, it gives CASSPHTTGADTQYF.

On this clonotype: This may arise from a read error, as a much more abundant clone is one base away. This rearrangement joins TRBV9 to TRBJ2-1, with D possibly being TRBD1 (6 bases). With the DNA end fitting TRBJ2-7 better, the J assignment may be wrong. Germline V gene lookup returns CDR1 SGDLS and CDR2 YYNGEE. The CDR3 has 18 amino acids. CDR3 in DNA: TGTGCCAGCAGCGTAGTCGCGTGGGAGACAGGCGCCTACAATGAGCAGTACTTC. Protein product: CASSVVAWETGAYNEQYF.

In its sample, this clonotype was seen a few times. The chain links TRBV4-3 to TRBJ1-2, with TRBD1 matching over 7 bases. Germline V gives CDR1 LGHNA, CDR2 YSLEER. Trimming took 0 bases from V and 4 from J; bases not matched to a gene: 8. The CDR3 has 16 amino acids. The CDR3 region has the DNA TGCGCCAGCAGCCAAGAAAGCACAGGGGATGCCTATGGCTACACCTTC. Encoded protein: CASSQESTGDAYGYTF.

This chain links TRBV7-2 with TRBJ1-4; D is undetermined. Trimming shortened V by 5 bases and J by 5 bases, and 18 bases separated the two germline ends. CDR1 is SGHTA and CDR2 is FQGNSA in the germline V gene. CDR3 length: 16 amino acids. The CDR3 DNA reads TGTGCCAGCAGCCCCGGGATTTCCAGAGGAAATGAAAAACTGTTTTTT. This encodes CASSPGISRGNEKLFF.

V usage is TRBV5-1 and J usage is TRBJ2-7, with D uncertain. Germline CDR1 is SGHRS and CDR2 is YFSETQ. The CDR3 spans 13 residues. The V gene lost 4 bases and the J gene lost 4 bases, with 12 bases spanning the gap. The CDR3 loop reads CASSVDKGYEQYF. The CDR3 DNA follows: TGCGCCAGCAGCGTTGACAAGGGTTACGAGCAGTACTTC.

The chain carries TRBV3-1 and TRBJ1-4; D remains ambiguous. The CDR3 is 17 amino acids. The germline V and J ends were trimmed by 2 bases and 3 bases, with 16 bases remaining between them. Germline lookup yields CDR1 LGHDT and CDR2 YNNKEL (reference sequence). CDR3 residues: CASSQWPSTGANEKLFF. CDR3 DNA: TGTGCCAGCAGCCAATGGCCTTCTACGGGCGCTAATGAAAAACTGTTTTTT.

This clonotype was picked up a small number of times. Here the CDR3 DNA reads TGTGCCAGCAGTTCCTCCTCCTTTTACTTGCCTGAGTCCGGCGTGAGAGACACTGAAGCTTTCTTT. It is translated as CASSSSSFYLPESGVRDTEAFF. The chain is built from TRBV12-3 or TRBV12-4 and TRBJ1-1; D is unclear. This CDR3 is 22 amino acids long. The germline V and J ends were trimmed by 4 bases and 3 bases, with 36 bases remaining between them.

The chain uses TRBV19 and TRBJ1-6, with a possible D match to TRBD1 (5 bases). The CDR3 has 16 amino acids. CDR1 and CDR2 (germline): LNHDA, SQIVND (reference sequence). V was trimmed by 2 bases and J by 7 bases, leaving 15 bases between them. The CDR3 spells CASSISRVGDNSPLHF. DNA of the CDR3: TGTGCCAGTAGTATATCCCGCGTGGGGGACAATTCACCCCTCCACTTT.

This chain uses TRBV20-1 with TRBJ1-1; 8 bases are a match to TRBD1. The germline V gene encodes CDR1 DFQATT and CDR2 SNEGSKA (reference sequence). This CDR3 is built from 14 residues. After removal of 5 bases from V and 5 bases from J, the junction contained 10 bases not matched to a gene. The CDR3 reads CSAPTIQGGTEAFF. In nucleotides, the CDR3 is TGCAGTGCTCCTACCATACAGGGGGGTACTGAAGCTTTCTTT.

The genes are TRBV5-1 and TRBJ1-2; D is unresolved. With 0 bases removed from V and 2 bases from J, the gap between germline ends came to 11 bases. The CDR3 is made up of 15 amino acids. The germline gives CDR1 SGHRS, CDR2 YFSETQ. This CDR3 reads CASSLGGGQNYGYTF. The CDR3 coding sequence is TGCGCCAGCAGCTTGGGAGGCGGGCAGAACTATGGCTACACCTTC.

This chain connects TRBV5-4 to TRBJ2-1, with D possibly being TRBD1 (5 bases). Germline V CDR1 and CDR2: SGHNT, YYREEE (reference sequence). This CDR3 is built from 13 residues. Trimming removed 0 bases from V and 6 bases from J, with 7 bases in between. CDR3 DNA sequence: TGTGCCAGCAGCTTGGAGACAGTCAATGAGCAGTTCTTC. It yields the protein CASSLETVNEQFF.